Shown below are 16 T cell receptor beta chains from a single sample sequenced in a study of blood T cell repertoires in COVID-19 (dated by TCRdb to the early 2020s). Library method: the immunoSEQ multiplex PCR assay. In its TCRdb copy, this immuneACCESS table keeps in-frame sequences only and misses some clones. Where compared with another copy, unresolved V genes explain less than half of these, and the others have no known cause. Present in this sample are tens of thousands of clones, approximately 88% of which were seen just once. The top ten clones comprise 15% to 20% of the sample. Material: peripheral blood. These receptors came from a woman older than 75 with acute or convalescent COVID-19.

The gene calls are TRBV27 and TRBJ2-7; 10 positions match TRBD1. Germline V gene sequence: CDR1 MNHEY, CDR2 SMNVEV (reference sequence). The CDR3 covers 13 residues. V shed 7 bases, J shed 6 bases, and the junction held 6 bases outside the gene matches. As DNA, the CDR3 is TGTGCCAGCACCGGGACAGGGGTATCCGAGCAGTACTTC. Residues: CASTGTGVSEQYF.

Written as DNA, the CDR3 is TGCAGCGAGACAGCTCCTCCTAACTATGGCTACACCTTC. Translating it yields CSETAPPNYGYTF. The chain recombines TRBV29-1 with TRBJ1-2; perhaps TRBD1 as D (5 bases). The germline V gene encodes CDR1 SQVTM and CDR2 ANQGSEA. CDR3 length equals 13 residues. Trimming stripped 7 bases from V and 0 bases from J, with 12 bases between.

This chain links TRBV12-2 with TRBJ2-7; whether TRBD1, the table's D call, matches the DNA was not checked. TRBV12-2 is listed as a pseudogene. The CDR3 covers 14 residues. The CDR3 loop is CASRSPGQPVRREF. The CDR3 DNA reads TGTGCAAGTCGCTCTCCGGGACAGCCGGTCAGGCGTGAATTC.

J is TRBJ1-1 and V is TRBV5-5, with D unclear. The CDR3 spans 16 residues. Trimming removed 1 base from V and 0 bases from J, with 13 bases in between. The germline V gene encodes CDR1 SGHKS and CDR2 YYEKEE (reference sequence). CDR3 coding DNA: TGTGCCAGCAGCTTGTCCCCAGTAAGTATGAACACTGAAGCTTTCTTT. Amino acids: CASSLSPVSMNTEAFF. Filled out from reference TRBV5-5 and TRBJ1-1, the complete variable domain reads DAGVTQSPTHLIKTRGQQVTLRCSPISGHKSVSWYQQVLGQGPQFIFQYYEKEERGRGNFPDRFSARQFPNYSSELNVNALLLGDSALYLCASSLSPVSMNTEAFFGQGTRLTVV.

The rearrangement uses TRBV28 and TRBJ1-5, with 8 nucleotides matching TRBD1. The CDR3 is 15 amino acids. With V trimmed by 7 bases and J by 6 bases, 11 bases remained unmatched. CDR1 is MDHEN and CDR2 is SYDVKM in the germline V gene. This chain's CDR3 is CASTPSRGQVQPQHF. CDR3 nucleotides: TGTGCCAGCACCCCTAGCAGGGGGCAGGTTCAGCCCCAGCATTTT.

A single count supports this clone. The chain uses TRBV4-1 and TRBJ2-7, with 7 bases lining up with TRBD1. Per the germline V gene, CDR1 is MGHRA and CDR2 is YSYEKL. The CDR3 has 14 amino acids. The trim removed 3 bases at V and 6 bases at J, leaving 8 bases unmatched. CDR3 in amino acids: CASSQGQQSGEQYF. In DNA form, the CDR3 reads TGCGCCAGCAGCCAGGGACAGCAGAGTGGCGAGCAGTACTTC.

V is TRBV10-3 and J is TRBJ1-3; 8 bases fit TRBD1. Trimming removed 3 bases from V and 1 base from J; junction bases left unmatched: 8. CDR3 length: 17 amino acids. Per germline, CDR1 ENHRY and CDR2 SYGVKD. CDR3: CAISDGRGRGSGNTIYF. The CDR3 bases are TGTGCCATCAGTGACGGCAGGGGGCGAGGTTCTGGAAACACCATATATTTT.

CDR3 nucleotide sequence: TGTGCCAGCAGGGAGAATAATTCACCCCTCCACTTT. Its protein product is CASRENNSPLHF. J is TRBJ1-6 and V is TRBV2; D is uncertain. The CDR3 loop spans 12 amino acids. The V end lost 6 bases, the J end lost 5 bases, and 5 bases lay between the germline ends. Per the germline V gene, CDR1 is SNHLY and CDR2 is FYNNEI. The full variable domain, in which reference TRBV2 and TRBJ1-6 provide the parts outside the CDR3, is EPEVTQTPSHQVTQMGQEVILRCVPISNHLYFYWYRQILGQKVEFLVSFYNNEISEKSEIFDDQFSVERPDGSNFTLKIRSTKLEDSAMYFCASRENNSPLHFGNGTRLTVT.

This chain links TRBV11-2 with TRBJ1-6; the match to TRBD1 covers 9 bases. CDR3 length equals 15 residues. CDR1 and CDR2 from the germline V gene are SGHAT and FQNNGV. Trimming at V came to 5 bases and at J to 10 bases, leaving 9 bases not matched to a gene. The CDR3 DNA sequence: TGTGCCAGCAGCGTAACCCCGGGACAGGGATCACCCCTCCACTTT. This sequence encodes CASSVTPGQGSPLHF.

The chain couples TRBV6-2 or TRBV6-3 to TRBJ2-5, with a tentative D call TRBD2 (6 bases). The length of the CDR3 is 16 residues. Per the germline V gene, CDR1 is MNHEY and CDR2 is SVGEGT. The ends were cut back, 2 bases at V and 2 bases at J, with 15 bases in the middle. CDR3 sequence: CASSYPGAGTQETQYF. DNA for the CDR3: TGTGCCAGCAGTTACCCCGGGGCAGGGACTCAAGAGACCCAGTACTTC.

V gene TRBV4-3 combines with J gene TRBJ1-5; the D is unclear. CDR3 size: 13 residues. CDR1 and CDR2 (germline): LGHNA, YSLEER. Trimming cost V 1 base and J 4 bases, with 5 bases left between them. For the CDR3, the DNA is TGCGCCAGCAGCCAAGTCGTGAATCAGCCCCAGCATTTT. Translating gives CASSQVVNQPQHF.

This clone was recorded only once. This chain connects TRBV18 to TRBJ2-2; 8 bases are shared with TRBD2. V lost 5 bases, J lost 5 bases, and 7 bases stayed unmatched. The germline gives CDR1 KGHSH, CDR2 LQKENI. The CDR3 runs to 15 residues. The CDR3 loop reads CASSTGTRGTGELFF. The CDR3 nucleotides are TGTGCCAGCTCAACCGGGACTAGAGGGACCGGGGAGCTGTTTTTT.

V usage is TRBV28 and J usage is TRBJ1-6, with no clear D. V lost 3 bases and J 7 bases, leaving 10 bases between the germline ends. Germline CDR1 MDHEN, CDR2 SYDVKM. This CDR3 contains 14 residues. For the CDR3, the DNA is TGTGCCAGCAGTTTGAGAACCGCGAATTCACCCCTCCACTTT. Encoded protein: CASSLRTANSPLHF.

The rearrangement joins TRBV5-4 to TRBJ1-5; 8 bases line up with TRBD1. Germline V lookup: CDR1 SGHNT, CDR2 YYREEE (reference sequence). The CDR3 is 15 residues long. Trimming took 0 bases from V and 6 from J; bases not matched to a gene: 5. CDR3 residues: CASSLDRGKGQPQHF. DNA for the CDR3: TGTGCCAGCAGCTTGGACAGGGGGAAGGGTCAGCCCCAGCATTTT.

The V gene is TRBV7-3, the J gene TRBJ2-7; 7 nucleotides align to TRBD2. The CDR3 is 14 residues long. The V gene's germline CDR1 is SGHTA and CDR2 FQGTGA. J lost 2 bases, V lost 5 bases, and 6 bases had no gene match. CDR3 nucleotides: TGTGCCAGCAGCCCAGGACTAGAGACCTACGAGCAGTACTTC. Protein product: CASSPGLETYEQYF.

The chain joins TRBV5-1 to TRBJ1-2, with TRBD1 as a possible D gene (6 bases). V lost 0 bases, J lost 3 bases, and 12 bases lay in between. Germline V lookup: CDR1 SGHRS, CDR2 YFSETQ. This CDR3 comprises 15 residues. CDR3 residues: CASSLVMPGDYGYTF. DNA for the CDR3: TGCGCCAGCAGCTTGGTCATGCCAGGGGACTATGGCTACACCTTC.